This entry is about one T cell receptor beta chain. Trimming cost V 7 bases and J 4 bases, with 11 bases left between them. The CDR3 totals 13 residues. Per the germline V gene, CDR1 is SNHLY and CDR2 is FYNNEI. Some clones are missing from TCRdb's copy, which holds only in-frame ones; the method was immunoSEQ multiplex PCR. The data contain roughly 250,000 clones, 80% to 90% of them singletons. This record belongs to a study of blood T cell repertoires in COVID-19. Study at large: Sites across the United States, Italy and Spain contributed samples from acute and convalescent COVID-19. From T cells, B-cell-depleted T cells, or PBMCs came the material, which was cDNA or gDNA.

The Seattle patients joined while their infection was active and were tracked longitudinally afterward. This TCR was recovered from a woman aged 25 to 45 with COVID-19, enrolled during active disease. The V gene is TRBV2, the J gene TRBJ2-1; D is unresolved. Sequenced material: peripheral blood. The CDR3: CASNLRSYNEQFF. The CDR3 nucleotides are TGTGCCAGCAACCTAAGATCGTACAATGAGCAGTTCTTC.